The 9 T cell receptor beta chains below come from one sample, sequenced in a study of T cell repertoires in cytomegalovirus infection (dated by TCRdb to between 2018 and 2020). The data were produced on an Illumina HiSeq 1500. Starting from the raw public reads, TCRdb applied fastp trimming at Q25, assembled clones with MiXCR and retained in-frame beta chains. For every CDR3 protein sequence, its rows merge into one entry that carries the most common genes and DNA. The sample records hundreds of thousands of distinct CDR3 sequences, 10% to 12% of which are singletons. The ten largest clones capture roughly a tenth of the sample. The sequenced sample consisted of PBMCs. The origin of the receptors is a human donor in good health (CMV status not recorded). Some clones in this sample may be carry-over from other donors' samples.

This clonotype was counted only a few times. The chain carries TRBV10-3 and TRBJ1-1; 7 nucleotides align to TRBD1. J lost 4 bases, V lost 3 bases, and 8 bases had no gene match. The CDR3 covers 15 residues. Germline CDR1 is ENHRY and CDR2 is SYGVKD. The CDR3 spells CAISEGTEGTTEAFF. The CDR3 coding sequence is TGTGCCATCAGTGAAGGGACAGAAGGGACCACTGAAGCTTTCTTT.

About this clonotype: This could be a read error, since a much larger clone is one nucleotide away. The CDR3 region is CSASAGLRDKQYF. For the CDR3, the DNA is TGCAGTGCTAGTGCGGGGCTAAGGGACAAGCAGTACTTC. The chain is built from TRBV20-1 and TRBJ2-7; TRBD1 or TRBD2 may be the D gene (6 bases each). V gave up 3 bases and J gave up 8 bases, with 17 bases separating them. CDR3 length equals 13 residues. Germline V gives CDR1 DFQATT, CDR2 SNEGSKA (reference sequence).

This clonotype was counted a few times. V is TRBV18 and J is TRBJ1-1, with a possible D match to TRBD1 (5 bases). CDR1 is KGHSH, CDR2 LQKENI, per germline. Trimming shortened V by 0 bases and J by 0 bases, and 11 bases separated the two germline ends. This CDR3 comprises 16 residues. CDR3 DNA: TGTGCCAGCTCACCACCGTTAGGACAAGTGAACACTGAAGCTTTCTTT. Translation gives CASSPPLGQVNTEAFF.

This clonotype was observed a handful of times. The gene calls are TRBV24-1 and TRBJ2-1; TRBD2 matches 7 bases. Germline assignment: CDR1 KGHDR and CDR2 SFDVKD. The CDR3 runs to 18 residues. Trimming cost V 5 bases and J 0 bases; bases outside gene matches: 12. Written as DNA, the CDR3 is TGTGCCACCAGTGCATTGCAGGCTAGCGGTGACTCCTACAATGAGCAGTTCTTC. Its translation: CATSALQASGDSYNEQFF.

This clonotype occurred a few times. The genes are TRBV3-1 and TRBJ1-1, with D tentatively TRBD1 (5 bases). CDR3 size: 15 residues. Germline values: CDR1 LGHDT, CDR2 YNNKEL (reference sequence). Between the trimmed V and J ends, which lost 0 bases and 0 bases, there was a span of 8 bases. The CDR3 reads CASSQEAGLNTEAFF. CDR3 DNA sequence: TGTGCCAGCAGCCAAGAGGCAGGGTTGAACACTGAAGCTTTCTTT.

At least ten counts were recorded for this clonotype. The J gene is TRBJ1-2, the V gene TRBV12-3 or TRBV12-4; 8 nucleotides align to TRBD1. Trimming removed 5 bases from V and 0 bases from J; junction bases left unmatched: 5. This CDR3 has 15 residues. The CDR3 loop is CASSRGTGTNYGYTF. DNA of the CDR3: TGTGCCAGCAGTCGCGGGACAGGCACTAACTATGGCTACACCTTC.

The chain is built from TRBV18 and TRBJ1-4; 7 bases are a match to TRBD1. V trimming: 2 bases; J trimming: 4 bases; junction bases outside the gene matches: 4. CDR3 length equals 15 residues. The germline CDR1 and CDR2 sequences are KGHSH and LQKENI. CDR3 in amino acids: CASSPVPGGNEKLFF. CDR3 DNA sequence: TGTGCCAGCTCACCAGTCCCAGGGGGTAATGAAAAACTGTTTTTT.

At least ten counts were recorded for this clonotype. The chain uses TRBV10-3 and TRBJ1-1; 8 nucleotides match TRBD1. V lost 2 bases and J lost 1; bases outside the gene matches: 0. The germline CDR1 and CDR2 sequences are ENHRY and SYGVKD. The CDR3 covers 14 residues. The CDR3 sequence is CAISEGQGNTEAFF. Here the CDR3 DNA reads TGTGCCATCAGTGAGGGACAGGGGAACACTGAAGCTTTCTTT.

The rearrangement uses TRBV20-1 and TRBJ1-5; TRBD1 is a possible D gene (6 bases). Germline V lookup: CDR1 DFQATT, CDR2 SNEGSKA (reference sequence). Trimming pared 4 bases from V and 7 bases from J, leaving 23 bases between. CDR3 length: 16 amino acids. CDR3 in DNA: TGCAGTGCTATTCCCCCGAACAGGGCTGGAAGCCAGCCCCAGCATTTT. It is translated as CSAIPPNRAGSQPQHF.